This TCR beta chain was observed in a study of response to subunit inactivated influenza vaccine. Study-wide results and caveats: A suggestion made by the authors is that each seasonal influenza vaccination recruits few new T cells.

This clonotype showed up just a few times. The antigen is not known. One end of the junction fails to match germline, which may point to a read error. TCRdb reanalysed the RT-PCR reads using MiXCR and keeps one entry per CDR3 protein. Of hundreds of thousands of distinct CDR3 sequences detected, less than 15% appear once; the ten largest clones hold less than 9%. Per germline, CDR1 DFQATT and CDR2 SNEGSKA (reference sequence). This CDR3 region has 13 residues. Sequenced material: PBMCs from blood, taken 14 to 15 days before vaccination. The sequence was collected from a man aged 45-65 years who received an inactivated influenza vaccine. This sequence joins TRBV20-1 and TRBJ1-5, with D perhaps TRBD1 (5 bases). CDR3 loop: CSARGTLGQPQHF. The CDR3 nucleotides are TGCAGTGCCAGAGGGACGCTCGGGCAGCCCCAGCATTTT.